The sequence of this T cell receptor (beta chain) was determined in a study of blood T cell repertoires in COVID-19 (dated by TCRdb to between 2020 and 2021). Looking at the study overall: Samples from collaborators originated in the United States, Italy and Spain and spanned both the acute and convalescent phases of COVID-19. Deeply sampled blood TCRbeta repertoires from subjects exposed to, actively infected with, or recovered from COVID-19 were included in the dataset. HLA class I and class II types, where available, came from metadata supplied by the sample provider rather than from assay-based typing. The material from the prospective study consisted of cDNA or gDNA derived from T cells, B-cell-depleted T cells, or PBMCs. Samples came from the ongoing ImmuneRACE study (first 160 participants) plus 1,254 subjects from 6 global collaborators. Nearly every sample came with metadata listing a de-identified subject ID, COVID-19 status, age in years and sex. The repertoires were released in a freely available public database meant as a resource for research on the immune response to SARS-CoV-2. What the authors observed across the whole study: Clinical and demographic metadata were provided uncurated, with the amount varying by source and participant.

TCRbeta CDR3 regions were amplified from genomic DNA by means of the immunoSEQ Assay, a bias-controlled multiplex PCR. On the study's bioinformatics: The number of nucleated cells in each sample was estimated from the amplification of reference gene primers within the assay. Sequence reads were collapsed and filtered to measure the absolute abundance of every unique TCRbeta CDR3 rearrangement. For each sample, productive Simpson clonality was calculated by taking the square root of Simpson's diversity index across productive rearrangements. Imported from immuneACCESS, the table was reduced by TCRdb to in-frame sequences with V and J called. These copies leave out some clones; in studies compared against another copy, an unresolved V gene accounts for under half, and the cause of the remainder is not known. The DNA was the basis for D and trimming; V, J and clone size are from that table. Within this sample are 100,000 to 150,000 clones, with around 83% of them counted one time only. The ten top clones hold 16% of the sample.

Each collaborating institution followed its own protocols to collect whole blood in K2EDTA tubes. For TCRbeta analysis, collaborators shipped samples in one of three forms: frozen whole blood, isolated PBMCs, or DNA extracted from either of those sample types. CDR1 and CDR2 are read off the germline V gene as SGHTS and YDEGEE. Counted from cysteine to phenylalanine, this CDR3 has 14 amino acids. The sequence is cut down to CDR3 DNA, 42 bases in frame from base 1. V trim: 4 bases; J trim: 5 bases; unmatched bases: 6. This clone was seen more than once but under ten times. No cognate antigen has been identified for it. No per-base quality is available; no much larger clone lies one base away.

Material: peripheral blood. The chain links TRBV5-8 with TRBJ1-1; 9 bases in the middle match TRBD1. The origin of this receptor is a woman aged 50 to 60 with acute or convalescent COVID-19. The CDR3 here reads CASSATGGSTEAFF. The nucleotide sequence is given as TGTGCCAGCAGCGCCACAGGGGGCTCAACTGAAGCTTTCTTT.